This T cell receptor (beta chain) is from a study of cytomegalovirus exposure and HLA in healthy donors. The study, taken as a whole, reports: Relative to equally common others, HLA-associated TCR beta chains showed greater clonal expansion in a later analysis. A few of the chains that were CMV-associated were confirmed in vitro to be specific for CMV antigens.

About this clone itself: Its target is not known.

60 Vbeta and 13 Jbeta primers were used in PCR. Assay used: immunoSEQ multiplex PCR; TCRdb lists only in-frame clones, some missing. This table has some 90,000 clones, about four fifths appearing once. The J segment lost 6 bases and the V segment lost 6 bases, leaving 10 bases of the junction unmatched. Germline V gives CDR1 SQVTM, CDR2 ANQGSEA. CDR3 length: 15 amino acids. Source material: PBMCs. The sequence was obtained from a female donor in good health and CMV-seropositive. The chain carries TRBV29-1 and TRBJ2-1; 11 nucleotides line up with TRBD1. The CDR3 DNA reads TGCAGCGTCACCGGTCCCGGGACAGGGGGCAATGAGCAGTTCTTC. Translated, it gives CSVTGPGTGGNEQFF.